This T cell receptor (beta chain) was captured in a study of regulatory T cells. Regarding this clone: Its antigen is not known.

All CD3G-deficient patients showed autoimmunity, more severe in two. Patients, 2 to 39 years old, had expanded memory T-cell proportions. CD4+ cells were sorted into CD25-high CD127-low regulatory cells and CD25-low CD127-high conventional cells. V lost 6 bases and J lost 0; bases outside the gene matches: 13. There are 17 residues in the CDR3. CDR1 is MDHEN, CDR2 SYDVKM, per germline. Amplification used 52 TRBV primers and 13 TRBJ primers. The assay was immunoSEQ multiplex PCR, and TCRdb's table has in-frame clones only and misses some. The sample holds 25,000 to 35,000 clones, around 93% seen once. Study-level points and caveats: In CD3G-deficient patients, conventional CD4+ T cells were enriched for hydrophobic CDR3 residues at positions 6 and 7. Patient repertoires had restricted TRB V-J pairs and skewed V and J usage, most in Tregs.

The source of this sequence is a person between 18 and 35 years old with CD3G deficiency. This chain connects TRBV28 to TRBJ2-7; TRBD2 agrees at 8 bases. Sequenced: conventional CD4+ T cells sorted from blood. As DNA, the CDR3 is TGTGCCAGCAGCCGTAGCGGGGCTAGCAGGAGCTCCTACGAGCAGTACTTC. This translates into CASSRSGASRSSYEQYF. Full variable domain (remainder filled in from reference TRBV28 and TRBJ2-7): DVKVTQSSRYLVKRTGEKVFLECVQDMDHENMFWYRQDPGLGLRLIYFSYDVKMKEKGDIPEGYSVSREKKERFSLILESASTNQTSMYLCASSRSGASRSSYEQYFGPGTRLTVT.